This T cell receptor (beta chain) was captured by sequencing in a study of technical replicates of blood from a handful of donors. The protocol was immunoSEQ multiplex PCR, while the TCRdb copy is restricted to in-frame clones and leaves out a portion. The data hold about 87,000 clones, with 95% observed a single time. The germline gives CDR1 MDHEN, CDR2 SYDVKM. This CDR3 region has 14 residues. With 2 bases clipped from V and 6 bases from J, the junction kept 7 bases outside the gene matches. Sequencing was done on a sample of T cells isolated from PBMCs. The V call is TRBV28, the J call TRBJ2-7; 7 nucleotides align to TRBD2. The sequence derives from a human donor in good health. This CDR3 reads CASSLPGGLREQYF. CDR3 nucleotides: TGTGCCAGCAGTTTACCGGGGGGACTACGCGAGCAGTACTTC.